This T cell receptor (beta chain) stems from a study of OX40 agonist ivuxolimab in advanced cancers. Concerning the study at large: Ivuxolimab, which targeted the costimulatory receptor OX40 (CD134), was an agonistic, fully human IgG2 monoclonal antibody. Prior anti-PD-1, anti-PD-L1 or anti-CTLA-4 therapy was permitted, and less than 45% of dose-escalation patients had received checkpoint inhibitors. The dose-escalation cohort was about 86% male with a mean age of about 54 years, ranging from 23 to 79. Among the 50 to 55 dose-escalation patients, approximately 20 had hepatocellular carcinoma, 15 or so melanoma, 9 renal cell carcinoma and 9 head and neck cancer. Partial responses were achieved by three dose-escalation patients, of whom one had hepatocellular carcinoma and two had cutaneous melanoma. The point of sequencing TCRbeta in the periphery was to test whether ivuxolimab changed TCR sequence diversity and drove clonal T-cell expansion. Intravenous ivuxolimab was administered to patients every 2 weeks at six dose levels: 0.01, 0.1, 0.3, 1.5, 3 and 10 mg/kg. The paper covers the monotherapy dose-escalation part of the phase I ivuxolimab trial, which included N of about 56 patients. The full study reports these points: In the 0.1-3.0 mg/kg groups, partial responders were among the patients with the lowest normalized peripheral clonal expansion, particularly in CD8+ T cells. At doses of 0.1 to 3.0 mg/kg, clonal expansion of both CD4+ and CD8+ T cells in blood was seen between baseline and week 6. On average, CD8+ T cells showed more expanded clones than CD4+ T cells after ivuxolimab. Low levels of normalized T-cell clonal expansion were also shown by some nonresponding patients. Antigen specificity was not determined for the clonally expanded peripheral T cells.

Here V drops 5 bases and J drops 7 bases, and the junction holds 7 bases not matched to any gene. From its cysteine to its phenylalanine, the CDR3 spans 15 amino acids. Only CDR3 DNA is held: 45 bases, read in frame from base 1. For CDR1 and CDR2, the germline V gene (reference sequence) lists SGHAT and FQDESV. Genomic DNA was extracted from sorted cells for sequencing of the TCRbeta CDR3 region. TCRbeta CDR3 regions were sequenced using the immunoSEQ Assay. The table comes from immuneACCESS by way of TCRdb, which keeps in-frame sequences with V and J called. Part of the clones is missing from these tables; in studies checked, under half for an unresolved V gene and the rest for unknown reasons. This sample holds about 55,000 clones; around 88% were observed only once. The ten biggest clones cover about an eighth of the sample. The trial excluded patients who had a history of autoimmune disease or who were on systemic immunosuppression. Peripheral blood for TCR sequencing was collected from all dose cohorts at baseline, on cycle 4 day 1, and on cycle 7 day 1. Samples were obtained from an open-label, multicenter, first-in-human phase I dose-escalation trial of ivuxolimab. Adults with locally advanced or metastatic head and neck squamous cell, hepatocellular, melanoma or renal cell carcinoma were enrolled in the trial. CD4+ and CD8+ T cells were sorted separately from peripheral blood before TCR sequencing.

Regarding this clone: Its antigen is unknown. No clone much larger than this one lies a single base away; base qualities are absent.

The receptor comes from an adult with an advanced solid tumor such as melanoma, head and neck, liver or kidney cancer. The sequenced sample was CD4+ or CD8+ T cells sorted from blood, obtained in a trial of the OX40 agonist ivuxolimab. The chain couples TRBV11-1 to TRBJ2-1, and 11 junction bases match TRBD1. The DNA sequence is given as TGTGCCAGCAGCGCCGGACAGGGGGCTAGAAATGAGCAGTTCTTC. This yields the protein CASSAGQGARNEQFF.